These T cell receptor beta chains were read from a single sample in a study of cytomegalovirus exposure and HLA in healthy donors. TCRdb keeps only in-frame clones here, not all; method: immunoSEQ multiplex PCR. The data hold about 140,000 clones, with 73% observed a single time. Sequences were obtained from PBMCs. The receptors were sampled from a human donor in good health. Both conserved end residues are part of each CDR3. D genes are given only for firm matches. Expanded clones get a size class; other rows say once, few or many, or leave the size out.

j_call clone_size v_call d_call cdr3_nt cdr3_aa
TRBJ1-6 . TRBV7-9 TRBD1 TGTGCCAGCAGCTCCCGAGATGACAGGGATTCACCCCTCCACTTT CASSSRDDRDSPLHF
TRBJ1-5 . TRBV9 . TGTGCCAGCAGCTCAACAGGGACTAGCAATCAGCCCCAGCATTTT CASSSTGTSNQPQHF
TRBJ2-1 . TRBV5-1 . TGCGCCAGCAGCTGGGGGGGGCGGCGGGGGCCCCCCTACAATGAGCAGTTCTTC CASSWGGRRGPPYNEQFF
TRBJ2-7 once TRBV4-2 TRBD2 TGTGCCAGCAGCCCCCGGGCTAGCGGGAGCTCCTACGAGCAGTACTTC CASSPRASGSSYEQYF
TRBJ2-7 . TRBV6-4 . TGTGCCAGCAGGGACTATACTTCCTACGAGCAGTACTTC CASRDYTSYEQYF
TRBJ2-1 . TRBV2 . TGTGCCAGCAGCCTAATAGGACACAAATACAATGAGCAGTTCTTC CASSLIGHKYNEQFF
TRBJ2-2 . TRBV29-1 TRBD1 TGCAGCGCCGTGGGGACAGCGAACACCGGGGAGCTGTTTTTT CSAVGTANTGELFF
TRBJ1-4 few TRBV27 . TGTGCCAGCAGTTTCTATCGTAATGAAAAACTGTTTTTT CASSFYRNEKLFF
TRBJ2-7 . TRBV4-1 TRBD2 TGCGCCAGCAGCACACGGACTAGCGGGAGGGCCCCCTACGAGCAGTACTTC CASSTRTSGRAPYEQYF
TRBJ1-2 . TRBV19 . TGTGCCAGTAGTATCCCAACGCTCCGACAGACTAACTATGGCTACACCTTC CASSIPTLRQTNYGYTF
TRBJ2-5 . TRBV5-4 . TGTGCCAGCAGCTTGGCTGCGGGCGGGGAGACCCAGTACTTC CASSLAAGGETQYF
TRBJ1-1 . TRBV6-5 TRBD1 TGTGCCAGCAGTACTCGACAGGGAAGGACTGAAGCTTTCTTT CASSTRQGRTEAFF
TRBJ2-5 few TRBV6-5 TRBD2 TGTGCCAGCAGTCAACTAGCGGGGGAACAAGAGACCCAGTACTTC CASSQLAGEQETQYF
TRBJ1-2 . TRBV2 TRBD1 TGTGCCAGCACAACAGGGGGCGAAAGCTATGGCTACACCTTC CASTTGGESYGYTF
TRBJ2-3 few TRBV9 . TGTGCCAGCAGCCCGCTCGGGGGGACAAGCACAGATACGCAGTATTTT CASSPLGGTSTDTQYF
TRBJ2-3 . TRBV30 TRBD2 TGTGCCTGGAGACTAGCGGGTTCCACAGATACGCAGTATTTT CAWRLAGSTDTQYF
TRBJ2-6 . TRBV7-8 . TGTGCCAGCAGCCTCGCCGGGACACCCCCTGGGGCCAACGTCCTGACTTTC CASSLAGTPPGANVLTF
TRBJ2-3 . TRBV11-2 TRBD2 TGTGCCAGCAGCTTCCCCCAGCGGGGGGATACGCAGTATTTT CASSFPQRGDTQYF
TRBJ2-3 . TRBV4-1 TRBD1 TGCGCCAGCAGCCAAAGATTGCCGGGACAGGGCGCTTTTAGCACAGATACGCAGTATTTT CASSQRLPGQGAFSTDTQYF
TRBJ2-4 . TRBV7-9 TRBD1 TGTGCCAGCAGCACAGGACAGGGTGCCCAAAACATTCAGTACTTC CASSTGQGAQNIQYF
TRBJ1-2 . TRBV28 . TGTGCCAGCAAATGGACATTGACTGACTATGGCTACACCTTC CASKWTLTDYGYTF
TRBJ2-5 . TRBV19 TRBD2 TGTGCCAGTAGTCCCGGGGGGGAACAAGAGACCCAGTACTTC CASSPGGEQETQYF
TRBJ2-7 . TRBV7-8 TRBD1 TGTGCCAGCAGCTTACCTTCCCCGGGACAGGGGATATCCTACGAGCAGTACTTC CASSLPSPGQGISYEQYF
TRBJ2-1 . TRBV6-5 . TGTGCCACAGGCGGAGGGCCCGATGAGCAGTTCTTC CATGGGPDEQFF
TRBJ1-5 . TRBV5-8 . TGTGCCAGCAGCTTAGCAGGGGGCAATCAGCCCCAGCATTTT CASSLAGGNQPQHF
TRBJ2-2 many TRBV6-5 TRBD2 TGTGCCAGCAGTAGGCTAGCGGGGAGGGGGTTGTTTTTT CASSRLAGRGLFF
TRBJ2-1 . TRBV7-9 TRBD2 TGTGCCAGCAGCTTAGCACACAGTACTAGCGATGAGCAGTTCTTC CASSLAHSTSDEQFF
TRBJ1-1 . TRBV5-1 . TGCGCCAGCAGCTTTAACCGAGGCCTTGCTCGGGACACTGAAGCTTTCTTT CASSFNRGLARDTEAFF
TRBJ2-1 . TRBV14 . TGTGCCAGCAGCCAGCAATGGGGCCACAATGAGCAGTTCTTC CASSQQWGHNEQFF
TRBJ1-5 few TRBV6-6 . TGTGCCAGCAGTTACAACGGGGTGGATCAGCCCCAGCATTTT CASSYNGVDQPQHF
TRBJ2-2 few TRBV5-1 . TGCGCCAGCAGCTTCAGACAGAATACCGGGGAGCTGTTTTTT CASSFRQNTGELFF